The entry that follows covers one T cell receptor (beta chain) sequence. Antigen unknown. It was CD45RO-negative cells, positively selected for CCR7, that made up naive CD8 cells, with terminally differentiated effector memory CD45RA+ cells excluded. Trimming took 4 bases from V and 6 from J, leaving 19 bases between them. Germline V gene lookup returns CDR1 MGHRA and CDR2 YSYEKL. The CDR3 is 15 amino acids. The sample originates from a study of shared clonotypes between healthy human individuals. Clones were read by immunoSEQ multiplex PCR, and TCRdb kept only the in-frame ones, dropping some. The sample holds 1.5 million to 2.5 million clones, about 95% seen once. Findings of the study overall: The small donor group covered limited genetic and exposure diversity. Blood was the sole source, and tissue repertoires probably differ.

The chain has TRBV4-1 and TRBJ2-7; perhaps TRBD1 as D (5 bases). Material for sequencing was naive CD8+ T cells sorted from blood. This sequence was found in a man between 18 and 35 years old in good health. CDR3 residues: CASSPIQGAHGEQYF. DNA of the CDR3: TGCGCCAGCAGCCCAATTCAGGGTGCGCATGGCGAGCAGTACTTC.